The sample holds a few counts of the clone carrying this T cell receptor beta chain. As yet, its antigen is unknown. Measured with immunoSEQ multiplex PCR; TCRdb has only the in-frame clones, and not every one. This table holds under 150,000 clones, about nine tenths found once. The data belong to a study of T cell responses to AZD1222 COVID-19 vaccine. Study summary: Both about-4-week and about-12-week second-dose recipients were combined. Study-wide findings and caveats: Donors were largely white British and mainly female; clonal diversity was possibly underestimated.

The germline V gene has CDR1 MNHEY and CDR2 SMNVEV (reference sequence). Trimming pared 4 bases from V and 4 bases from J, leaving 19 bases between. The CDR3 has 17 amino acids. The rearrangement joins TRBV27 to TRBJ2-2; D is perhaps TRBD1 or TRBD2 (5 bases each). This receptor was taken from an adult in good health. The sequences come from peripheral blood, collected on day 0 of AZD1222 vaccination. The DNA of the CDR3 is TGTGCCAGCAGTTCCCCCTTTGGGGGAGCCTCCACCGGGGAGCTGTTTTTT. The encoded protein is CASSSPFGGASTGELFF.